The T cell receptor (beta chain) under discussion was sequenced for a study of blood T cell repertoires in COVID-19. Study overall: Whether acute or convalescent, the COVID-19 samples came from the United States, Italy and Spain. Sample material is recorded as cDNA or gDNA derived from T cells, B-cell-depleted T cells, or PBMCs.

Under the authors' procedure: Amplifying reference gene primers gave estimates of nucleated cell counts. The method was immunoSEQ multiplex PCR; TCRdb's version includes in-frame clones alone and lacks a portion of them. The DNA gave D and trimming, while V, J and clone size come from that table. This repertoire shows 200,000 to 250,000 clones, about 88% found once; its top ten account for about 1%. Sequenced: peripheral blood. This TCR came from a man aged 35 to 55 with acute or convalescent COVID-19.

The CDR3 nucleotides read TGCGCCAGCAGCTATACAGGCGGACCGAATGAAAAACTGTTTTTT. Amino acids: CASSYTGGPNEKLFF. The chain combines TRBV5-1 with TRBJ1-4; weak D call: TRBD1 (5 bases). Germline values: CDR1 SGHRS, CDR2 YFSETQ. The CDR3 extends over 15 amino acids. The V end was cut by 3 bases, the J end by 5 bases, with 14 bases between. Drawing the rest from reference TRBV5-1 and TRBJ1-4, the complete variable domain is KAGVTQTPRYLIKTRGQQVTLSCSPISGHRSVSWYQQTPGQGLQFLFEYFSETQRNKGNFPGRFSGRQFSNSRSEMNVSTLELGDSALYLCASSYTGGPNEKLFFGSGTQLSVL.